This T cell receptor (beta chain) emerged from a study of beta chain features in type 1 diabetes. As every portion of the isolated RNA was reverse transcribed, the sequencing read expressed TCRB transcripts. Data came from immunoSEQ multiplex PCR; TCRdb stores just in-frame clones and leaves some out. The sample yields about 620,000 clones, about 16% seen once. As concerns this clone: The identical CDR3 is also encoded by other nucleotide sequences in the sample.

The source of this sequence is a young man in good health. Sequenced material: naive CD4+ T cells from blood.

CDR3 sequence: CASSLEQGSFYGYTF. CDR3 bases: TGTGCCAGCAGCTTAGAACAGGGTTCTTTCTATGGCTACACCTTC. The chain combines TRBV7-2 with TRBJ1-2; TRBD1 might be the D (6 bases). The CDR3 spans 15 residues. Trimming stripped 1 base from V and 4 bases from J, with 13 bases between. Germline values: CDR1 SGHTA, CDR2 FQGNSA.